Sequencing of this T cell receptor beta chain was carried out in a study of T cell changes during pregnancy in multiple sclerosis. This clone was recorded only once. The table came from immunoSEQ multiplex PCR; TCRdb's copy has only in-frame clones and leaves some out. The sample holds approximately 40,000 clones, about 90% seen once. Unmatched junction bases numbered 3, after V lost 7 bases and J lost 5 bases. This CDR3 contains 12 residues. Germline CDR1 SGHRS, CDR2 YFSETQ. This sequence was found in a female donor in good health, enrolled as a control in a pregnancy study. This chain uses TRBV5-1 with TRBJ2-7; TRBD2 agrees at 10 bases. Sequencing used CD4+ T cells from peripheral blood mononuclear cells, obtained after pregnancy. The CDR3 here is CASSSGSNEQYF. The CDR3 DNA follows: TGCGCCAGCTCTAGCGGGAGTAACGAGCAGTACTTC.